One and the same sample provided the 24 T cell receptor beta chains below, sequenced in a study of T cells and Merkel cell carcinoma outcomes. Sequencing was performed with immunoSEQ multiplex PCR; in TCRdb, only in-frame clones are kept and a portion is missing. This table holds about 2,000 clones, roughly nine tenths found once. Input material: tumor tissue from Merkel cell carcinoma. These receptors all stem from a human donor with Merkel cell carcinoma.

This clone was picked up one time. One junction end does not reproduce the germline sequence, and a read error may be involved. The chain links TRBV5-1 to TRBJ2-1; D is possibly TRBD1 (5 bases). Germline V gene data show CDR1 as SGHRS and CDR2 as YFSETQ. The CDR3 contains 13 residues. The CDR3, as DNA: TGCGCCAACAGCTTGAGCCAGGGAACTGAGCAGTTCTTC. This codes for CANSLSQGTEQFF. The complete variable domain, with remaining parts taken from reference TRBV5-1 and TRBJ2-1, reads KAGVTQTPRYLIKTRGQQVTLSCSPISGHRSVSWYQQTPGQGLQFLFEYFSETQRNKGNFPGRFSGRQFSNSRSEMNVSTLELGDSALYLCANSLSQGTEQFFGPGTRLTVL.

The chain is built from TRBV10-3 and TRBJ2-1; 7 bases are a match to TRBD1. This CDR3 has 11 residues. CDR1 and CDR2 (germline): ENHRY, SYGVKD. With 10 bases clipped from V and 4 bases from J, the junction kept 1 base outside the gene matches. DNA for the CDR3: TGTGCCACGGGACAGTACAATGAGCAGTTCTTC. It yields the protein CATGQYNEQFF.

The chain joins TRBV7-9 to TRBJ2-1; D is possibly TRBD2 (5 bases). Germline V gene lookup returns CDR1 SEHNR and CDR2 FQNEAQ (reference sequence). The CDR3 contains 15 residues. With 5 bases removed from V and 7 bases from J, the gap between germline ends came to 18 bases. The CDR3 spells CASSPRLASENEQFF. The CDR3 nucleotides are TGTGCCAGCAGCCCCCGTCTAGCATCGGAAAATGAGCAGTTCTTC.

The chain uses TRBV6-5 and TRBJ1-2; no clear D gene. The germline V gene has CDR1 MNHEY and CDR2 SVGAGI. This CDR3 region has 15 residues. Trimming left V 2 bases short and J 7 bases short, with 17 bases between. The CDR3 DNA reads as TGTGCCAGCAGTTACGCGACCGGAACAGAAGGTGGCTACACCTTC. It encodes CASSYATGTEGGYTF.

V usage is TRBV6-5 and J usage is TRBJ2-5; D ambiguous. This CDR3 has 13 amino acids. Germline CDR1 and CDR2: MNHEY and SVGAGI. V dropped 4 bases and J dropped 1 base, with 7 bases sitting between them. CDR3 amino acids: CASSWTAQETQYF. The CDR3 nucleotides are TGTGCCAGCAGTTGGACGGCCCAAGAGACCCAGTACTTC.

As concerns this clone: At one end, the junction sequence differs from germline, possibly due to a read error. This sequence joins TRBV6-1 and TRBJ2-7, with TRBD1 as a possible D gene (5 bases). Germline V gene sequence: CDR1 MNHNS, CDR2 SASEGT. This CDR3 has 18 amino acids. CDR3: CVSSEKVWGRALTSEQYF. DNA for the CDR3: TGTGTCAGCAGTGAAAAGGTTTGGGGCCGTGCCCTCACCTCCGAGCAGTACTTC.

This clone was seen once. This chain connects TRBV7-9 to TRBJ2-5, with TRBD1 as a possible D gene (5 bases). CDR3 length equals 15 residues. Germline assignment: CDR1 SEHNR and CDR2 FQNEAQ (reference sequence). V was pared by 5 bases and J by 4 bases, with 17 bases between. The CDR3 DNA follows: TGTGCCAGCAGCCAAGATGGGGCGTCCGGAGAGACCCAGTACTTC. Protein product: CASSQDGASGETQYF.

The rearrangement uses TRBV10-3 and TRBJ1-1, with D unresolved. CDR1 is ENHRY and CDR2 is SYGVKD in the germline V gene. The CDR3 is 15 amino acids. Trimming removed 0 bases at V and 1 base at J, with 9 bases between. CDR3 sequence reads: CAISESGKRNTEAFF. CDR3 sequence (DNA): TGTGCCATCAGTGAGTCGGGGAAGAGGAACACTGAAGCTTTCTTT.

The chain recombines TRBV5-4 with TRBJ2-7; 8 nucleotides line up with TRBD2. Trimming took 1 base from V and 2 from J; bases not matched to a gene: 5. The V gene's germline CDR1 is SGHNT and CDR2 YYREEE (reference sequence). The CDR3 has 15 residues. The DNA for the CDR3 is TGTGCCAGCAGCTTGTCAAGCGGGGGCCCCTACGAGCAGTACTTC. The encoded protein is CASSLSSGGPYEQYF. Full variable domain (rest looked up from reference TRBV5-4 and TRBJ2-7): ETGVTQSPTHLIKTRGQQVTLRCSSQSGHNTVSWYQQALGQGPQFIFQYYREEENGRGNFPPRFSGLQFPNYSSELNVNALELDDSALYLCASSLSSGGPYEQYFGPGTRLTVT.

This clone showed up just once. V usage is TRBV6-1 and J usage is TRBJ1-2, with D possibly being TRBD1 (6 bases). The germline gives CDR1 MNHNS, CDR2 SASEGT. The CDR3 contains 16 residues. Trimming took 3 bases from V and 4 from J, leaving 18 bases between them. This CDR3 is CASSETFGGASYGYTF. In DNA, the CDR3 is TGTGCCAGCAGTGAGACCTTTGGGGGCGCGAGCTATGGCTACACCTTC.

The chain is built from TRBV6-6 and TRBJ2-1, with 8 bases matching TRBD2. CDR3 length: 15 residues. Germline V gives CDR1 MNHNY, CDR2 SVGAGI (reference sequence). Germline trimming cut 3 bases from V and 8 bases from J; bases unmatched to any gene: 9. The CDR3 region is CASSYSSGKVDEQFF. Written as DNA, the CDR3 is TGTGCCAGCAGTTATAGTAGCGGGAAAGTCGATGAGCAGTTCTTC.

This rearrangement joins TRBV11-3 to TRBJ2-7, with TRBD1 matching 11 bases. V shed 8 bases, J shed 2 bases, and the junction held 5 bases outside the gene matches. The CDR3 contains 14 residues. CDR1 is SGHNT and CDR2 is YENEEA in the germline V gene. This CDR3 is CASGLGQGAYEQYF. In nucleotides, the CDR3 is TGTGCCAGCGGTTTGGGACAGGGGGCCTACGAGCAGTACTTC.

This chain's CDR3 is CASSWAGLRPQHF. The CDR3 DNA follows: TGTGCCAGCAGCTGGGCAGGCCTACGGCCCCAGCATTTT. V usage is TRBV28 and J usage is TRBJ1-5; D gene unclear. The germline V gene encodes CDR1 MDHEN and CDR2 SYDVKM. Trimming removed 6 bases from V and 9 bases from J, with 15 bases in between. This CDR3 region has 13 residues.

J is TRBJ2-1 and V is TRBV15; 9 nucleotides agree with TRBD2. The CDR3 is made up of 20 amino acids. Germline V lookup: CDR1 LNHNV, CDR2 YYDKDF (reference sequence). V shed 0 bases, J shed 2 bases, and the junction held 14 bases outside the gene matches. The CDR3 DNA reads as TGTGCCACCAGCAGAGAGAAGGTCATAGGGCTAGCGGGGACCTACAATGAGCAGTTCTTC. Amino acid sequence: CATSREKVIGLAGTYNEQFF.

The count of this clone is one. This sequence joins TRBV5-1 and TRBJ2-3; D remains unclear. CDR1 and CDR2 from the germline V gene are SGHRS and YFSETQ. The V and J ends lost 4 bases and 0 bases respectively, with 12 bases between them. CDR3 size: 15 residues. CDR3 region: CASSLDGTSTDTQYF. Here the CDR3 DNA reads TGCGCCAGCAGCCTGGACGGAACGAGCACAGATACGCAGTATTTT.

The J gene is TRBJ2-1, the V gene TRBV4-1; a weak D match, TRBD1 (6 bases). In germline, CDR1 is MGHRA, CDR2 YSYEKL. The CDR3 runs to 17 residues. V shed 4 bases and J shed 0 bases, with 16 bases lying between them. The CDR3 reads CASSRPRGSPSYNEQFF. The DNA of the CDR3 is TGCGCCAGCAGCCGCCCAAGGGGGAGCCCCTCCTACAATGAGCAGTTCTTC.

This clone was detected a few times. The gene calls are TRBV29-1 and TRBJ1-2; D gene ambiguous. CDR1 is SQVTM, CDR2 ANQGSEA, per germline. The CDR3 extends over 13 amino acids. The V end lost 0 bases, the J end lost 4 bases, and 9 bases lay between the germline ends. The CDR3 nucleotides are TGCAGCGTTGAAGATGGAGGGCTCTATGGCTACACCTTC. It specifies CSVEDGGLYGYTF.

In the case of this clone: In the same sample, other DNA sequences code for this CDR3. This sequence joins TRBV4-2 and TRBJ2-2; 7 bases agree with TRBD1. The junction had 9 bases not matched to a gene; V was cut back by 0 bases and J by 8 bases. Per the germline V gene, CDR1 is LGHNA and CDR2 is YNFKEQ. This CDR3 spans 16 amino acids. The CDR3 reads CASSQEWQGVKGELFF. CDR3 sequence (DNA): TGTGCCAGCAGCCAAGAGTGGCAGGGGGTAAAGGGGGAGCTGTTTTTT.

This chain uses TRBV7-9 with TRBJ2-7; no clear D gene. CDR3 length equals 12 residues. Germline V gene sequence: CDR1 SEHNR, CDR2 FQNEAQ (reference sequence). The V and J ends lost 1 base and 6 bases respectively, with 7 bases between them. The CDR3 is CASSLVSSEQYF. The CDR3 nucleotides read TGTGCCAGCAGCTTAGTGAGTTCCGAGCAGTACTTC. Full variable domain (missing parts from reference TRBV7-9 and TRBJ2-7): DTGVSQNPRHKITKRGQNVTFRCDPISEHNRLYWYRQTLGQGPEFLTYFQNEAQLEKSRLLSDRFSAERPKGSFSTLEIQRTEQGDSAMYLCASSLVSSEQYFGPGTRLTVT.

This clone was counted only a few times. J is TRBJ2-5 and V is TRBV6-5, with TRBD1 as a possible D gene (7 bases). The ends were cut back, 7 bases at V and 6 bases at J, with 18 bases in the middle. Germline lookup yields CDR1 MNHEY and CDR2 SVGAGI. This CDR3 has 14 residues. CDR3 loop: CASTGTQGGKTQYF. The CDR3 nucleotides are TGTGCCAGCACAGGGACTCAGGGGGGTAAGACCCAGTACTTC.

The chain links TRBV7-8 to TRBJ1-4; no clear D gene. V was clipped by 5 bases and J by 5 bases, with 18 bases between them. The CDR3 is 16 amino acids. The germline V gene has CDR1 SGHVS and CDR2 FQNEAQ. In DNA form, the CDR3 reads TGTGCCAGCAGCCCGAAGGGTCAGGCGATGAATGAAAAACTGTTTTTT. It translates to CASSPKGQAMNEKLFF.

The chain joins TRBV6-6 to TRBJ2-1; D is perhaps TRBD2 (6 bases). In germline, CDR1 is MNHNY, CDR2 SVGAGI (reference sequence). Trimming stripped 2 bases from V and 8 bases from J, with 7 bases between. The CDR3 extends over 12 amino acids. CDR3: CASSYGGDEQFF. In DNA, the CDR3 is TGTGCCAGCAGTTACGGAGGGGATGAGCAGTTCTTC.

This chain links TRBV19 with TRBJ1-4, with a weak D call TRBD1 (5 bases). This CDR3 region has 15 residues. Trimming removed 6 bases from V and 0 bases from J, with 11 bases in between. Germline V CDR1 and CDR2: LNHDA, SQIVND (reference sequence). CDR3 sequence reads: CASRLDRSTNEKLFF. The CDR3 DNA reads TGTGCCAGTAGACTCGACAGATCAACTAATGAAAAACTGTTTTTT. The full variable domain, in which reference TRBV19 and TRBJ1-4 provide the parts outside the CDR3, is DGGITQSPKYLFRKEGQNVTLSCEQNLNHDAMYWYRQDPGQGLRLIYYSQIVNDFQKGDIAEGYSVSREKKESFPLTVTSAQKNPTAFYLCASRLDRSTNEKLFFGSGTQLSVL.

Concerning this clone itself: Germline and junction disagree at one end, which may indicate a read error. The V and J genes are TRBV13 and TRBJ1-1, with D tentatively TRBD1 (6 bases). Germline CDR1 reads PRHDT; CDR2 reads FYEKMQ (reference sequence). This CDR3 is built from 14 residues. The CDR3, as DNA: TGTACCAGCAGCCACAGGGAGGGAGCCACTGAAGCTTTCTTT. This translates into CTSSHREGATEAFF.